One sample yielded the 23 T cell receptor beta chains listed below, sequenced in a study of blood T cell repertoires in COVID-19 (TCRdb year 2020). Libraries were made using the immunoSEQ multiplex PCR assay. This immuneACCESS table, as held by TCRdb, lists in-frame sequences with V and J called but not all clones. Of the missing ones, under half trace to an unresolved V gene in checked studies; the others have no known cause. Counted in this sample were about 50,000 clones; 70% to 90% of them appeared once. Around 20% of the sample is taken by the ten largest. Specimen: peripheral blood. Receptors originate from a human donor in a cohort sampled during active COVID-19.

V and J are TRBV5-1 and TRBJ2-3, with D perhaps matching TRBD1 (6 bases). CDR1 and CDR2 (germline): SGHRS, YFSETQ. The CDR3 has 13 residues. V lost 2 bases and J lost 5, with 9 bases in between. CDR3 coding DNA: TGCGCCAGCAGCTTTCCAGGGGAAGATACGCAGTATTTT. Protein sequence: CASSFPGEDTQYF.

V gene TRBV30 combines with J gene TRBJ2-2, with TRBD2 matching 14 bases. The CDR3 runs 18 residues. V was clipped by 2 bases and J by 4 bases; unmatched bases: 9. In germline, CDR1 is GTSNPN, CDR2 SVGIG (reference sequence). The CDR3 DNA sequence: TGTGCCTGGAGTCCCGGACTAGCGGGGGGTTTGGGCACCGGGGAGCTGTTTTTT. Protein: CAWSPGLAGGLGTGELFF.

This chain joins TRBV6-1 and TRBJ2-5, with 13 bases aligning to TRBD2. V was clipped by 4 bases and J by 7 bases; unmatched bases: 15. The CDR3 is 18 residues long. Germline loops: CDR1 MNHNS, CDR2 SASEGT. DNA for the CDR3: TGTGCCAGCAGTGCACTCCCGGGACTAGCGGGGCCCCGTGGGACCCAGTACTTC. This translates into CASSALPGLAGPRGTQYF.

CDR3 DNA: TGTGCCAGCAGCCCCCGGCGGGGAGGGGACACTGAAGCTTTCTTT. Amino acids: CASSPRRGGDTEAFF. The chain combines TRBV11-2 with TRBJ1-1, with D maybe TRBD1 (5 bases). The V gene lost 5 bases and the J gene lost 3 bases, with 16 bases spanning the gap. The CDR3 is 15 residues long. Germline-derived CDR1 and CDR2 are SGHAT and FQNNGV.

The gene calls are TRBV30 and TRBJ1-4; TRBD1 matches 8 bases. In germline, CDR1 is GTSNPN, CDR2 SVGIG (reference sequence). There are 14 residues in the CDR3. J was trimmed by 7 bases and V by 3 bases; bases with no gene match: 7. CDR3 sequence: CAWRLDRGGEKLFF. For the CDR3, the DNA is TGTGCCTGGAGACTCGACAGGGGTGGTGAAAAACTGTTTTTT.

The sample holds a few counts of this clone. The J gene is TRBJ2-7, the V gene TRBV10-3; 8 bases are shared with TRBD1. In germline, CDR1 is ENHRY, CDR2 SYGVKD. The CDR3 sequence is 16 residues long. Trimming took 4 bases from V and 0 from J; bases not matched to a gene: 8. The CDR3 region has the DNA TGTGCCATCAGTGCGGGACAGGCCTACCGCTCCTACGAGCAGTACTTC. Translating gives CAISAGQAYRSYEQYF.

This clone was detected once. The chain uses TRBV7-6 and TRBJ1-4; D gene uncertain. The V and J ends lost 1 base and 0 bases respectively, with 6 bases between them. Germline V gene lookup returns CDR1 SGHVS and CDR2 FNYEAQ. This CDR3 spans 15 amino acids. Written as DNA, the CDR3 is TGTGCCAGCAGCTTAGACATCCCAACTAATGAAAAACTGTTTTTT. Protein product: CASSLDIPTNEKLFF.

The V gene is TRBV5-1, the J gene TRBJ2-3; 9 nucleotides align to TRBD1. The V and J ends lost 1 base and 7 bases, in that order; junction bases with no gene match: 10. In germline, CDR1 is SGHRS, CDR2 YFSETQ. The CDR3 runs to 16 residues. CDR3 coding DNA: TGCGCCAGCAGCTTGTGGGGGGACAGGGAGGCGAATACGCAGTATTTT. Residues: CASSLWGDREANTQYF.

This chain's CDR3 is CASSLTGGPETQYF. For the CDR3, the DNA is TGCGCCAGCAGCTTAACAGGGGGCCCAGAGACCCAGTACTTC. The rearrangement links TRBV5-1 to TRBJ2-5, with 9 bases lining up with TRBD1. This CDR3 has 14 amino acids. CDR1 is SGHRS and CDR2 is YFSETQ in the germline V gene. V gave up 2 bases and J gave up 4 bases; unmatched junction bases: 3.

The chain recombines TRBV5-1 with TRBJ2-3; D gene unclear. Germline V gene lookup returns CDR1 SGHRS and CDR2 YFSETQ. V lost 2 bases, J lost 2 bases, and 9 bases lay in between. This CDR3 is 14 amino acids long. CDR3 amino acids: CASSLRALTDTQYF. In DNA form, the CDR3 reads TGCGCCAGCAGCTTACGAGCGCTCACAGATACGCAGTATTTT.

This sequence joins TRBV6-2 or TRBV6-3 and TRBJ2-5; 15 positions agree with TRBD2. Germline CDR1 MNHEY, CDR2 SVGEGT. Germline trimming cut 6 bases from V and 5 bases from J; bases unmatched to any gene: 4. The CDR3 spans 15 residues. CDR3 loop: CASSGGTSGRETQYF. Here the CDR3 DNA reads TGTGCCAGCAGCGGTGGGACTAGCGGGAGGGAGACCCAGTACTTC.

The rearrangement joins TRBV14 to TRBJ1-1; 10 bases line up with TRBD1. J lost 5 bases, V lost 4 bases, and 10 bases had no gene match. The CDR3 is made up of 16 amino acids. Germline CDR1 SGHDN, CDR2 FVKESK. The CDR3 region is CASSPRTGGSFTEAFF. CDR3 DNA: TGTGCCAGCAGCCCTCGGACAGGGGGGAGCTTTACTGAAGCTTTCTTT.

The chain recombines TRBV7-2 with TRBJ2-7; 9 bases match TRBD2. The CDR3 covers 17 residues. Germline V gene data show CDR1 as SGHTA and CDR2 as FQGNSA. The V segment lost 3 bases and the J segment 0 bases; nucleotides outside the gene matches: 9. The CDR3 coding sequence is TGTGCCAGCAGCTTTTTAGTAGCGGGGGTCAGCTCCTACGAGCAGTACTTC. Protein: CASSFLVAGVSSYEQYF.

The chain recombines TRBV4-3 with TRBJ1-1; D is unclear. The CDR3 covers 16 residues. Germline values: CDR1 LGHNA, CDR2 YSLEER. Between the trimmed V and J ends, which lost 0 bases and 4 bases, there was a span of 15 bases. CDR3 DNA sequence: TGCGCCAGCAGCCAAGATCGGCGACCCAGCGGCACTGAAGCTTTCTTT. It specifies CASSQDRRPSGTEAFF.

V usage is TRBV6-2 or TRBV6-3 and J usage is TRBJ1-2; 10 nucleotides line up with TRBD1. J was trimmed by 4 bases and V by 2 bases; bases with no gene match: 7. The germline CDR1 and CDR2 sequences are MNHEY and SVGEGT. The CDR3 extends over 16 amino acids. The CDR3 DNA reads as TGTGCCAGCAGTTACCCGGGACAGGGGAAGACCTATGGCTACACCTTC. Translated: CASSYPGQGKTYGYTF.

The V and J genes are TRBV28 and TRBJ1-5; the D gene is possibly TRBD1 (5 bases). The V end was cut by 7 bases, the J end by 6 bases, with 13 bases between. Germline V lookup: CDR1 MDHEN, CDR2 SYDVKM. This CDR3 comprises 13 residues. DNA for the CDR3: TGTGCCAGCATTCGGGGGGGGAGTCAGCCCCAGCATTTT. This codes for CASIRGGSQPQHF.

The CDR3 coding sequence is TGTGCCAGCAGCGTAGCCCGGGACAGGGGTTACACCGGGGAGCTGTTTTTT. Translated, it gives CASSVARDRGYTGELFF. This sequence joins TRBV9 and TRBJ2-2; 10 nucleotides agree with TRBD1. The CDR3 covers 17 residues. V was pared by 0 bases and J by 3 bases, with 5 bases of the junction left unmatched. Germline CDR1 reads SGDLS; CDR2 reads YYNGEE.

This clone was recorded only once. This sequence joins TRBV9 and TRBJ2-2, with D maybe TRBD2 (6 bases). The CDR3 runs to 15 residues. Trimming removed 3 bases at V and 6 bases at J, with 15 bases between. Germline V gives CDR1 SGDLS, CDR2 YYNGEE. The CDR3 sequence is CASSAVRTTPGELFF. Here the CDR3 DNA reads TGTGCCAGCAGCGCCGTCCGGACTACCCCCGGGGAGCTGTTTTTT.

V is TRBV18 and J is TRBJ1-5, with 7 bases fitting TRBD1. CDR1 KGHSH and CDR2 LQKENI come from the germline V gene. J was trimmed by 2 bases and V by 4 bases; bases with no gene match: 8. The length of the CDR3 is 16 residues. The CDR3 DNA sequence: TGTGCCAGCTCACAACTAACAGGGGCGGGCAATCAGCCCCAGCATTTT. Its translation: CASSQLTGAGNQPQHF.

This sequence joins TRBV7-2 and TRBJ2-5; 9 nucleotides match TRBD2. Unmatched junction bases numbered 5, after V lost 1 base and J lost 2 bases. In germline, CDR1 is SGHTA, CDR2 FQGNSA. This CDR3 spans 16 amino acids. CDR3 sequence (DNA): TGTGCCAGCAGCTTAGGCGGGGGGGGACCACAAGAGACCCAGTACTTC. It is translated as CASSLGGGGPQETQYF.

This chain links TRBV4-2 with TRBJ2-1, with TRBD2 identical over 7 bases. CDR1 is LGHNA and CDR2 is YNFKEQ in the germline V gene. This CDR3 is 17 amino acids long. V lost 3 bases and J lost 9; bases outside the gene matches: 17. The CDR3 sequence: CASSQLLGWTWEGEQFF. The CDR3 DNA sequence: TGTGCCAGCAGCCAGCTCTTGGGGTGGACATGGGAGGGTGAGCAGTTCTTC.

The chain combines TRBV9 with TRBJ2-7; 10 positions match TRBD1. Germline CDR1 and CDR2: SGDLS and YYNGEE. CDR3 length: 15 amino acids. Trimming at V came to 4 bases and at J to 2 bases, leaving 6 bases not matched to a gene. The CDR3: CASSPGTGVPYEQYF. In DNA, the CDR3 is TGTGCCAGCAGCCCAGGGACAGGGGTCCCCTACGAGCAGTACTTC.

This CDR3 reads CASSFQGFGEQYF. CDR3 sequence (DNA): TGTGCCAGCAGTTTCCAGGGATTCGGAGAGCAGTACTTC. The chain couples TRBV25-1 to TRBJ2-7, with D perhaps matching TRBD1 (5 bases). Germline V gene data show CDR1 as MGHDK and CDR2 as SYGVNS. Between the trimmed V and J ends, which lost 5 bases and 7 bases, there was a span of 15 bases. This CDR3 has 13 residues.